This TCR beta chain was recorded in a study of human T cells and chemical hapten exposure. TCRdb re-called the RACE reads with MiXCR, one entry per CDR3 protein. The repertoire consists of approximately 340,000 distinct CDR3 sequences, with roughly 6.9% occurring once and the leading ten covering more than 7%. Noted time point: patch test 1, 2 weeks after DPC sensitization. Treatment of the sample: therapeutic diphenylcyclopropenone sensitization with weekly scalp DPC. CDR1 and CDR2 from the germline V gene are KGHSH and LQKENI. The V and J ends lost 3 bases and 0 bases respectively, with 12 bases between them. The CDR3 runs to 17 residues. The sample holds many counts of this clonotype.

Sequenced material: whole blood, taken in connection with sensitization to the hapten diphenylcyclopropenone (DPC). The TCR originated in a woman between 18 and 29 years old with alopecia areata. Some clones in this sample may be carry-over from other donors' samples. V gene TRBV18 combines with J gene TRBJ2-6; the D gene could be TRBD1 or TRBD2 (5 bases each). CDR3 region: CASSPGRRASGANVLTF. The CDR3, as DNA: TGTGCCAGCTCACCGGGACGGAGAGCCTCTGGGGCCAACGTCCTGACTTTC.